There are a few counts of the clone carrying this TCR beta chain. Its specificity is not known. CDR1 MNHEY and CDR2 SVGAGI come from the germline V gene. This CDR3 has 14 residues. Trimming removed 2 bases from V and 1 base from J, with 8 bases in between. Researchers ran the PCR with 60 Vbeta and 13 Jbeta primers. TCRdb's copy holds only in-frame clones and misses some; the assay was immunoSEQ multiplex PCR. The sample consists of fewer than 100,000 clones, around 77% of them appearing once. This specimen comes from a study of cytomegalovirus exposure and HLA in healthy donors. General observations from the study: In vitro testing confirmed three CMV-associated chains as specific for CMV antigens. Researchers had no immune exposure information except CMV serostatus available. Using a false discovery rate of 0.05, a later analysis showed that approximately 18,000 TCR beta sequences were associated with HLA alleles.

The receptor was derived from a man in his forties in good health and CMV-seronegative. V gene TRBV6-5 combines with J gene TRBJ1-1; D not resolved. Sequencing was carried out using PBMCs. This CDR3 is CASSYQRQNTEAFF. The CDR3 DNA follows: TGTGCCAGCAGTTACCAGAGACAGAACACTGAAGCTTTCTTT.